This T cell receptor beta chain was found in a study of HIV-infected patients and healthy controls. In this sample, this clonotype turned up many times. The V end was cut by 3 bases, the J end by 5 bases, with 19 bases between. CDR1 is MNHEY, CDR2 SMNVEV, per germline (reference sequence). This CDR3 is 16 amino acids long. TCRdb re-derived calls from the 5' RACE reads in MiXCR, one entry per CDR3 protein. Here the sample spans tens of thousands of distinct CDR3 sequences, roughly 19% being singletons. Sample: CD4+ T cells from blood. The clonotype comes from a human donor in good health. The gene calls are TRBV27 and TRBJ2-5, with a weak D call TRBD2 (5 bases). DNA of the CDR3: TGTGCCAGCAGTTTGTCCCTGGGAAACGGGGAGGAGACCCAGTACTTC. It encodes CASSLSLGNGEETQYF.